The T cell receptor (beta chain) described here comes from a study of CD8 T cells in Susac syndrome. This CDR3 region has 15 residues. Germline assignment: CDR1 SGHVS and CDR2 FQNEAQ. Trimming shortened V by 5 bases and J by 15 bases, and 26 bases separated the two germline ends. Of note for this clonotype: Its matching antigen is unknown.

Study outcomes and limitations: It was acknowledged in the study that its TCR sequencing and HLA analysis involved a relatively small number of individuals.

The authors sequenced TCR beta from blood CD8+ and CD4+ T cells. CD8+ and CD4+ T cells were negatively isolated; TEMRA cells were FACS-enriched. Reverse transcription of roughly 0.45 to 1 ug RNA used random hexamers. Multiplex PCR with immunoSEQ amplified the TCR beta CDR3 across 54 Vbeta and 13 Jbeta. Using its own MiXCR run on the immunoSEQ multiplex PCR reads, TCRdb lists one record per CDR3 protein. The sample lists around 180,000 distinct CDR3 sequences, approximately 95% occurring once. Sequenced sample: CD8+ T cells from PBMCs. This chain connects TRBV7-8 to TRBJ2-1; D is unclear. The TCR comes from a human donor with multiple sclerosis. In DNA form, the CDR3 reads TGTGCCAGCAGCACCCCCCAGGTGCTAGTGGTCCCACTGTTCTTC. It codes for CASSTPQVLVVPLFF.